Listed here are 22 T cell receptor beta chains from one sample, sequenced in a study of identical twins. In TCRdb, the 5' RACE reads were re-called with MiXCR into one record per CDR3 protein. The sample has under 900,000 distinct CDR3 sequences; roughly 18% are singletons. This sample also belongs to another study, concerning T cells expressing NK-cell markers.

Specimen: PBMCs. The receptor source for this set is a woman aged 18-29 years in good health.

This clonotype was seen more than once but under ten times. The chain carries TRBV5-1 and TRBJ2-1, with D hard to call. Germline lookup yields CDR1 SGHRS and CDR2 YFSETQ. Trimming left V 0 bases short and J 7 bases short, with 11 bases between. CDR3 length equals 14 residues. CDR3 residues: CASSLDRVSNEQFF. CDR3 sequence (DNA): TGCGCCAGCAGCTTGGACAGAGTTTCGAATGAGCAGTTCTTC.

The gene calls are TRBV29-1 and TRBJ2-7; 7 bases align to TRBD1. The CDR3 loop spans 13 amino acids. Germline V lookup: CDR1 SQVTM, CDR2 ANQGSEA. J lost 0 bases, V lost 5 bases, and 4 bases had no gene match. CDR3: CSVIQGPSYEQYF. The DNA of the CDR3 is TGCAGCGTTATACAGGGGCCCTCCTACGAGCAGTACTTC.

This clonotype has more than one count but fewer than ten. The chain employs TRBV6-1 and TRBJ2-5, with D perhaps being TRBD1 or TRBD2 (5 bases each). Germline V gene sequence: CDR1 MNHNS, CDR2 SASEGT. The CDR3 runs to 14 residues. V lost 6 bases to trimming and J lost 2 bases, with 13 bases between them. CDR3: CASSPRGWQETQYF. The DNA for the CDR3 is TGTGCCAGCAGCCCGAGGGGCTGGCAAGAGACCCAGTACTTC.

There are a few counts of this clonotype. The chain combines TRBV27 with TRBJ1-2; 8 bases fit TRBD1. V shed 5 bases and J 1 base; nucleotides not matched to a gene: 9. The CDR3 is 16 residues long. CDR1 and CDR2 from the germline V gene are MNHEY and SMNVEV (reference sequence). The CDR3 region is CASSAQGAGGNYGYTF. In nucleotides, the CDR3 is TGTGCCAGCAGTGCTCAGGGGGCTGGTGGTAACTATGGCTACACCTTC.

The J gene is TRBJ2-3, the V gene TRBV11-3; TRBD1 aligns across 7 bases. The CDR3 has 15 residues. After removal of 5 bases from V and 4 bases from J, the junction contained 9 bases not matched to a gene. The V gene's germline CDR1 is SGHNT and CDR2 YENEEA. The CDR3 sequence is CASSHTGTAADTQYF. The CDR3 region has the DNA TGTGCCAGCAGCCATACGGGGACAGCGGCAGATACGCAGTATTTT.

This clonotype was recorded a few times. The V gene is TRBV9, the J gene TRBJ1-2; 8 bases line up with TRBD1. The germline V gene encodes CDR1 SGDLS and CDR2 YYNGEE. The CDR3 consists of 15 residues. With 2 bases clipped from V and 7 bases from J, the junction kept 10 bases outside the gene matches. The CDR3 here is CASSVNQGAFGGYTF. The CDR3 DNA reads TGTGCCAGCAGCGTGAACCAGGGGGCGTTTGGTGGCTACACCTTC.

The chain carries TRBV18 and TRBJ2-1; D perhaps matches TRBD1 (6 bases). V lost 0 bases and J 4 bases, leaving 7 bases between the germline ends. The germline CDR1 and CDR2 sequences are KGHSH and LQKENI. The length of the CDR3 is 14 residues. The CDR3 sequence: CASSPPQGYNEQFF. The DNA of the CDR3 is TGTGCCAGCTCACCACCCCAGGGGTACAATGAGCAGTTCTTC.

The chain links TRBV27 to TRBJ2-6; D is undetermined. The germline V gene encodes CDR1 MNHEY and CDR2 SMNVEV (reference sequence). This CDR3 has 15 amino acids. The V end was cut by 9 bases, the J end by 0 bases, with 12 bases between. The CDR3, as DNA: TGTGCCAGTTCCGTCCTCAGCTCTGGGGCCAACGTCCTGACTTTC. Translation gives CASSVLSSGANVLTF.

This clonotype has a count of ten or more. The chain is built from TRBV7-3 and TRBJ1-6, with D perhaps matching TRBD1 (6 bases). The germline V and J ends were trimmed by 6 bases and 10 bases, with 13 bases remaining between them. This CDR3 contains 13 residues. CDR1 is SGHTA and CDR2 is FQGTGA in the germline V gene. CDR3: CASSPGTISPLHF. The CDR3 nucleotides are TGTGCCAGCAGTCCCGGGACAATCTCACCCCTCCACTTT.

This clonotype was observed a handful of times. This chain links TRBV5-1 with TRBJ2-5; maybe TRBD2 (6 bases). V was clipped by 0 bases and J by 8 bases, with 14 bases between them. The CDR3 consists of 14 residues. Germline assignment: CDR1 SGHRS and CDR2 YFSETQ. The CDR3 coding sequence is TGCGCCAGCAGCTTGGTTGTACGGGAGATAACCCAGTACTTC. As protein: CASSLVVREITQYF.

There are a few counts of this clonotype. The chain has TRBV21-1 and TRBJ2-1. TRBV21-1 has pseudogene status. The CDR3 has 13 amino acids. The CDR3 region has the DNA TGTGCCAGCAGCAAAAGTAAGGGCAATGAGCAGTTCTTC. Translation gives CASSKSKGNEQFF.

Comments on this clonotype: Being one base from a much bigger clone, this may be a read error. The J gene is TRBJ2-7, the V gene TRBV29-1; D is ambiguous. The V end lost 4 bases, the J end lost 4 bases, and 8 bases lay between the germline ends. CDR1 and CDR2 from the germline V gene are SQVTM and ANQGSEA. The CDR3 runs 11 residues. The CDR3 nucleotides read TGCAGCGTTGGGGCAGTATACGAGCAGTACTTC. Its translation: CSVGAVYEQYF.

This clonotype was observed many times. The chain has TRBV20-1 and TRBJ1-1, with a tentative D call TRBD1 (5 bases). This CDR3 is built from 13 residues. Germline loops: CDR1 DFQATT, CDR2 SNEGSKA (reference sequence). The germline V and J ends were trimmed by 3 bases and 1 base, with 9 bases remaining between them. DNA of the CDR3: TGCAGTGCTAGTCAGAGGGGGAACACTGAAGCTTTCTTT. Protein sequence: CSASQRGNTEAFF.

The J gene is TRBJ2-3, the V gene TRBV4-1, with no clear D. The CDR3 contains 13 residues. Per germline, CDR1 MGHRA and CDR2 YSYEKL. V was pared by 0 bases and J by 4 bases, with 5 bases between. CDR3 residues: CASSQDDADTQYF. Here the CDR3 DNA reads TGCGCCAGCAGCCAAGATGATGCAGATACGCAGTATTTT.

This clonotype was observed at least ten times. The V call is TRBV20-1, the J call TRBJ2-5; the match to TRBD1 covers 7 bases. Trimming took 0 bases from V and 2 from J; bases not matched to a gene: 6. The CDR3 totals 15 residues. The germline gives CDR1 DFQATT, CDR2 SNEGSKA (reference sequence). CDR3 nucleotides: TGCAGTGCTAGAGATCTCCAGACAGGGCAAGAGACCCAGTACTTC. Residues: CSARDLQTGQETQYF.

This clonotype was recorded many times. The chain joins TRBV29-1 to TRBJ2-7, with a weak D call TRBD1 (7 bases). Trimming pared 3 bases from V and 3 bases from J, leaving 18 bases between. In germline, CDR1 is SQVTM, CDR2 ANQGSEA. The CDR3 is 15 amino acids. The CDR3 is CSVEGLQGGLYEQYF. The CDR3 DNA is TGCAGCGTTGAGGGGTTGCAGGGGGGACTCTACGAGCAGTACTTC.

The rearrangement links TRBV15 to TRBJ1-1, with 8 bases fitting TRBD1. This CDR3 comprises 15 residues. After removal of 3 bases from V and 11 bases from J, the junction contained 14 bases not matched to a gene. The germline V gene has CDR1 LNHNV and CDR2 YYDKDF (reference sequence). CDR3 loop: CATSRLKTGGGEAFF. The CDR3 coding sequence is TGTGCCACCAGCAGGTTGAAAACAGGGGGAGGTGAGGCTTTCTTT.

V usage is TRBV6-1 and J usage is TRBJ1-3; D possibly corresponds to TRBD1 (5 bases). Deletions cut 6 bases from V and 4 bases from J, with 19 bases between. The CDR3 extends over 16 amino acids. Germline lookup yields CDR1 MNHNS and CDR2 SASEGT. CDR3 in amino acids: CASRAWGGGKGNTIYF. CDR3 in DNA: TGTGCCAGCAGAGCCTGGGGGGGAGGAAAAGGAAACACCATATATTTT.

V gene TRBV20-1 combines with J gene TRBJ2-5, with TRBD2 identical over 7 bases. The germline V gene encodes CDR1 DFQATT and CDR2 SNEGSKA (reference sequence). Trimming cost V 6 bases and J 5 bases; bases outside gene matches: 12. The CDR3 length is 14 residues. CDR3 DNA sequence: TGCAGTGCGCCCCGTGTCCGGGGGGAGGAGACCCAGTACTTC. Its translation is CSAPRVRGEETQYF.

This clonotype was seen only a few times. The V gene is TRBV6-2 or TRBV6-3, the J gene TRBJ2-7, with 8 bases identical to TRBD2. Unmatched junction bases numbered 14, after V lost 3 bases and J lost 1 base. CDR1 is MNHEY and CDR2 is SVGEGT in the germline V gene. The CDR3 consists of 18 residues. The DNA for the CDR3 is TGTGCCAGCAGTTATCCCGTGAGGATAGCGGGATGGTCCTACGAGCAGTACTTC. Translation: CASSYPVRIAGWSYEQYF.

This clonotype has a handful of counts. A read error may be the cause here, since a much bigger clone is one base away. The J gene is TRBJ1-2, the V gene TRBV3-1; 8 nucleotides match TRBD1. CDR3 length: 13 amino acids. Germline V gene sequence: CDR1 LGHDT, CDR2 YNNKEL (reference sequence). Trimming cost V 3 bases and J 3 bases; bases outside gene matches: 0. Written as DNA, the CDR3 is TGTGCCAGCAGCCAGGGACAGGACTATGGCTACACCTTC. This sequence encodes CASSQGQDYGYTF.

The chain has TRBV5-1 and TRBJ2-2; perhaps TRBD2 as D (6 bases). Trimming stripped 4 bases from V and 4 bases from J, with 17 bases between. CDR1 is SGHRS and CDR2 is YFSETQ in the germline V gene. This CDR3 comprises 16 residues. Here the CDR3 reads CASSIPTRVGTGELFF. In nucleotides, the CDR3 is TGCGCCAGCAGCATCCCGACTAGGGTGGGCACCGGGGAGCTGTTTTTT.